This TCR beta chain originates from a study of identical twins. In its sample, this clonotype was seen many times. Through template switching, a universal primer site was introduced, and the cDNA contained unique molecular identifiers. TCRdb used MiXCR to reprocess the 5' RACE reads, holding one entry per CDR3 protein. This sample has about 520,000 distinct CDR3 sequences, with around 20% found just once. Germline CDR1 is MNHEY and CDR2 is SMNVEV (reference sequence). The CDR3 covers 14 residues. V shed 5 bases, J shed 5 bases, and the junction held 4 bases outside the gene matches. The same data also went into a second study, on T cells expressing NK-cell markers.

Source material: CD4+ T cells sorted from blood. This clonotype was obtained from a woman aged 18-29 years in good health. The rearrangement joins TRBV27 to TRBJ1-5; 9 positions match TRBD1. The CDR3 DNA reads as TGTGCCAGCAGTAACAGGGGGCGATATCAGCCCCAGCATTTT. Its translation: CASSNRGRYQPQHF.